The next 23 T cell receptor beta chains were all read from a single sample in a study of a mutant IDH1 vaccine in newly diagnosed glioma. Antigens for these TCRs are unknown. The time point here: week 35, safety follow-up. A 20-mer mutant IDH1 peptide at 300 ug was injected subcutaneously with topical imiquimod. Clones were read by immunoSEQ multiplex PCR, and TCRdb kept only the in-frame ones, dropping some. The data show about 66,000 clones, under 85% seen once. Sequenced material: PBMCs, taken from a glioma patient whose treatment included an IDH1 peptide vaccine. These receptors all stem from a man aged 50 or older with glioma.

The CDR3 nucleotides are TGTGCCAGCAGTTTAGGGACAGGGGGTAGAACAGATACGCAGTATTTT. Amino acid sequence: CASSLGTGGRTDTQYF. The V call is TRBV27, the J call TRBJ2-3, with 11 bases identical to TRBD1. From germline, CDR1 is MNHEY and CDR2 SMNVEV (reference sequence). The CDR3 is 16 amino acids. The V gene end was trimmed by 2 bases and the J gene end by 3 bases; junction bases not matched to a gene: 4.

The J gene is TRBJ2-1, the V gene TRBV27; the match to TRBD1 covers 10 bases. The CDR3 runs to 15 residues. The V and J ends lost 2 bases and 6 bases, in that order; junction bases with no gene match: 4. Germline CDR1 and CDR2: MNHEY and SMNVEV (reference sequence). Written as DNA, the CDR3 is TGTGCCAGCAGTTTAGACAGGGGGCCTGTCAATGAGCAGTTCTTC. This encodes CASSLDRGPVNEQFF.

This chain joins TRBV25-1 and TRBJ2-5; TRBD2 agrees at 8 bases. Germline V gene lookup returns CDR1 MGHDK and CDR2 SYGVNS. The CDR3 totals 15 residues. V lost 4 bases and J lost 5; bases outside the gene matches: 9. The CDR3 sequence: CASSGRSGVEETQYF. Written as DNA, the CDR3 is TGTGCCAGCAGTGGCCGTAGCGGGGTCGAGGAGACCCAGTACTTC.

This clone was detected a few times. This chain connects TRBV7-2 to TRBJ1-3; the D gene is possibly TRBD1 (6 bases). This CDR3 is 15 amino acids long. Germline loops: CDR1 SGHTA, CDR2 FQGNSA. V shed 2 bases and J shed 4 bases, with 12 bases lying between them. CDR3 DNA sequence: TGTGCCAGCAGCTTATGGGGGCGTTCGGGAAACACCATATATTTT. Translating gives CASSLWGRSGNTIYF.

This sequence joins TRBV15 and TRBJ2-7; possible D gene TRBD2, 7 bases. CDR3 length: 15 amino acids. Germline V lookup: CDR1 LNHNV, CDR2 YYDKDF (reference sequence). Between the trimmed V and J ends, which lost 1 base and 2 bases, there was a span of 12 bases. CDR3 nucleotides: TGTGCCACCAGCAGAGGGGAGGGGGGGGCCTACGAGCAGTACTTC. It specifies CATSRGEGGAYEQYF.

The gene calls are TRBV30 and TRBJ2-5; D is ambiguous. Between the trimmed V and J ends, which lost 2 bases and 4 bases, there was a span of 8 bases. The CDR3 is 12 residues long. Per germline, CDR1 GTSNPN and CDR2 SVGIG (reference sequence). CDR3 protein: CAWSRATETQYF. The CDR3 coding sequence is TGTGCCTGGAGTCGCGCAACAGAGACCCAGTACTTC.

V gene TRBV30 combines with J gene TRBJ2-5; D is ambiguous. The CDR3 length is 13 residues. Trimming stripped 0 bases from V and 1 base from J, with 6 bases between. From germline, CDR1 is GTSNPN and CDR2 SVGIG (reference sequence). The CDR3 region has the DNA TGTGCCTGGAGTGTGGCAGTCCAAGAGACCCAGTACTTC. Translation gives CAWSVAVQETQYF.

The genes are TRBV29-1 and TRBJ1-2; tentatively, D is TRBD1 (5 bases). CDR1 SQVTM and CDR2 ANQGSEA come from the germline V gene. V gave up 3 bases and J gave up 0 bases, with 8 bases separating them. This CDR3 has 13 residues. The CDR3, as DNA: TGCAGCGTTGACAGGGCGGCTAACTATGGCTACACCTTC. Encoded protein: CSVDRAANYGYTF.

The chain has TRBV7-8 and TRBJ2-7; 9 nucleotides match TRBD1. The J segment lost 0 bases and the V segment lost 1 base, leaving 4 bases of the junction unmatched. In germline, CDR1 is SGHVS, CDR2 FQNEAQ. This CDR3 is built from 16 residues. This chain's CDR3 is CASSLEGQGISYEQYF. The CDR3 DNA reads TGTGCCAGCAGCTTAGAAGGACAGGGGATCTCCTACGAGCAGTACTTC.

V gene TRBV10-2 combines with J gene TRBJ2-7; D unresolved. Trimming removed 2 bases at V and 2 bases at J, with 13 bases between. This CDR3 has 15 residues. Germline assignment: CDR1 WSHSY and CDR2 SAAADI. CDR3 DNA sequence: TGCGCCAGCAGTGAGGGCAGCCCAGCCACCTACGAGCAGTACTTC. Its protein is CASSEGSPATYEQYF.

The J gene is TRBJ2-4, the V gene TRBV14; D unclear. Between the trimmed V and J ends, which lost 3 bases and 8 bases, there was a span of 14 bases. Germline CDR1 and CDR2: SGHDN and FVKESK. The CDR3 spans 14 residues. This chain's CDR3 is CASSQVGSWDIQYF. For the CDR3, the DNA is TGTGCCAGCAGCCAGGTTGGGTCTTGGGACATTCAGTACTTC. Using reference TRBV14 and TRBJ2-4 for the parts outside the CDR3, the full variable domain is EAGVTQFPSHSVIEKGQTVTLRCDPISGHDNLYWYRRVMGKEIKFLLHFVKESKQDESGMPNNRFLAERTGGTYSTLKVQPAELEDSGVYFCASSQVGSWDIQYFGAGTRLSVL.

CDR3 in amino acids: CACAEGASSYNEQFF. The CDR3 DNA sequence: TGTGCCTGCGCCGAGGGGGCGAGCTCCTACAATGAGCAGTTCTTC. The chain links TRBV30 to TRBJ2-1; 7 positions match TRBD1. Germline V gene sequence: CDR1 GTSNPN, CDR2 SVGIG (reference sequence). This CDR3 contains 15 residues. Unmatched junction bases numbered 8, after V lost 6 bases and J lost 0 bases.

The chain joins TRBV30 to TRBJ1-5; 7 bases are a match to TRBD1. The CDR3 is 13 amino acids. Losses at the gene ends were 5 bases for V and 4 bases for J; bases not matched to a gene: 5. Germline V gene data show CDR1 as GTSNPN and CDR2 as SVGIG (reference sequence). The CDR3, as DNA: TGTGCCTGGGGGGACAGAATAAATCAGCCCCAGCATTTT. This translates into CAWGDRINQPQHF.

This chain joins TRBV7-2 and TRBJ2-1; 11 bases map to TRBD2. Germline values: CDR1 SGHTA, CDR2 FQGNSA. CDR3 length: 14 residues. V lost 8 bases to trimming and J lost 9 bases; unmatched junction nucleotides: 9. CDR3: CASGISGGAIEQFF. Here the CDR3 DNA reads TGTGCCAGCGGAATTAGCGGGGGGGCTATTGAGCAGTTCTTC.

The CDR3 DNA reads as TGTGCCAGCAGCCCCTCCCAAGGGTACTATGGCTACACCTTC. Its translation: CASSPSQGYYGYTF. The chain uses TRBV6-1 and TRBJ1-2; D unclear. Trimming took 6 bases from V and 3 from J, leaving 14 bases between them. The CDR3 covers 14 residues. Germline values: CDR1 MNHNS, CDR2 SASEGT.

The J gene is TRBJ1-1, the V gene TRBV30; perhaps TRBD1 as D (5 bases). Trimming cost V 2 bases and J 1 base, with 11 bases left between them. This CDR3 comprises 14 residues. Per the germline V gene, CDR1 is GTSNPN and CDR2 is SVGIG (reference sequence). CDR3 sequence (DNA): TGTGCCTGGAGTTCGAGAGGGGAGAACACTGAAGCTTTCTTT. It yields the protein CAWSSRGENTEAFF.

This clone was observed a handful of times. This CDR3 reads CASSIPTVRENTEAFF. The CDR3 DNA sequence: TGTGCCAGTAGTATCCCGACGGTCAGGGAGAACACTGAAGCTTTCTTT. The chain uses TRBV19 and TRBJ1-1; D perhaps matches TRBD1 (5 bases). CDR1 and CDR2 (germline): LNHDA, SQIVND (reference sequence). V lost 3 bases to trimming and J lost 1 base, with 15 bases between them. The CDR3 has 16 amino acids.

This chain uses TRBV9 with TRBJ1-1; possible D gene TRBD1, 6 bases. The CDR3 has 15 residues. The V gene's germline CDR1 is SGDLS and CDR2 YYNGEE. V lost 0 bases to trimming and J lost 2 bases, with 11 bases between them. CDR3 amino acids: CASSVGGGANTEAFF. The DNA of the CDR3 is TGTGCCAGCAGCGTAGGAGGGGGGGCCAACACTGAAGCTTTCTTT.

The V gene is TRBV7-3, the J gene TRBJ1-3, with D tentatively TRBD1 (6 bases). With 1 base removed from V and 1 base from J, the gap between germline ends came to 8 bases. The CDR3 length is 15 residues. Germline CDR1 SGHTA, CDR2 FQGTGA. CDR3 in amino acids: CASSLNGQSGNTIYF. CDR3 in DNA: TGTGCCAGCAGCTTAAACGGACAGTCTGGAAACACCATATATTTT.

The chain links TRBV9 to TRBJ1-5, with D unresolved. V was pared by 5 bases and J by 1 base, with 13 bases between. The germline CDR1 and CDR2 sequences are SGDLS and YYNGEE. This CDR3 contains 15 residues. The CDR3 protein is CASSTGIDSNQPQHF. The CDR3 region has the DNA TGTGCCAGCAGTACCGGGATTGACAGCAATCAGCCCCAGCATTTT.

This sequence joins TRBV30 and TRBJ2-5; TRBD2 might be the D (5 bases). CDR3 length equals 13 residues. The V and J ends lost 3 bases and 2 bases respectively, with 10 bases between them. Germline CDR1 GTSNPN, CDR2 SVGIG (reference sequence). DNA of the CDR3: TGTGCCTGGAGCAAAAGGAGGCAAGAGACCCAGTACTTC. It yields the protein CAWSKRRQETQYF. Supplemented by reference TRBV30 and TRBJ2-5, the full variable domain reads SQTIHQWPATLVQPVGSPLSLECTVEGTSNPNLYWYRQAAGRGLQLLFYSVGIGQISSEVPQNLSASRPQDRQFILSSKKLLLSDSGFYLCAWSKRRQETQYFGPGTRLLVL.

The chain links TRBV7-9 to TRBJ1-1, with D unclear. From germline, CDR1 is SEHNR and CDR2 FQNEAQ (reference sequence). The ends were cut back, 6 bases at V and 5 bases at J, with 7 bases in the middle. The CDR3 extends over 11 amino acids. CDR3 sequence reads: CASRLRTEAFF. The CDR3 DNA reads TGTGCCAGCAGGCTAAGGACTGAAGCTTTCTTT.

The V gene is TRBV19, the J gene TRBJ2-6; D call uncertain. V was clipped by 8 bases and J by 4 bases, with 9 bases between them. CDR3 length: 13 amino acids. Germline V gives CDR1 LNHDA, CDR2 SQIVND (reference sequence). The CDR3 bases are TGTGCCAGTGCCCTAGGGGGGGCCAACGTCCTGACTTTC. Amino acid sequence: CASALGGANVLTF.